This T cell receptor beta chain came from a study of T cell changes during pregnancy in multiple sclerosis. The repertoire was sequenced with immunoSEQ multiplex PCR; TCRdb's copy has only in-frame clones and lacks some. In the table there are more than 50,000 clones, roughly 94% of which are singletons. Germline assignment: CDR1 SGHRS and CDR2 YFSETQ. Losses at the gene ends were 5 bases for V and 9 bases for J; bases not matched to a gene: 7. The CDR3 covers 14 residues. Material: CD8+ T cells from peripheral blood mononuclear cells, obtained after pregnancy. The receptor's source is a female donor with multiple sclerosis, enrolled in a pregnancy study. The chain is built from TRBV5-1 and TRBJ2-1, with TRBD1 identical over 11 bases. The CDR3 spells CASRPGQGGGEQFF. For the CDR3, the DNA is TGCGCCAGCAGGCCGGGACAGGGGGGGGGTGAGCAGTTCTTC.